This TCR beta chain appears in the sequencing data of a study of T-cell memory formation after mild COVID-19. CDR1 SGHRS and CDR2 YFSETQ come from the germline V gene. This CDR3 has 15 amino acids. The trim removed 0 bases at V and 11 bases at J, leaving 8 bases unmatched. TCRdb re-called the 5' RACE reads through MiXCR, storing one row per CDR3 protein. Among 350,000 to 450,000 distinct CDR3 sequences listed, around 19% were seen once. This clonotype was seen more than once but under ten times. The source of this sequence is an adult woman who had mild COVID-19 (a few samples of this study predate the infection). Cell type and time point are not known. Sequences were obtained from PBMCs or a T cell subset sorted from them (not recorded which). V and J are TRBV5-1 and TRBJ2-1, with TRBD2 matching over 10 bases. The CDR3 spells CASSLVGLAGEKQFF. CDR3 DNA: TGCGCCAGCAGCTTGGTGGGGCTAGCGGGGGAGAAGCAGTTCTTC.